The 23 T cell receptor beta chains given below trace back to one sample, sequenced in a study of shared clonotypes between healthy human individuals. The assay was immunoSEQ multiplex PCR, and TCRdb's table has in-frame clones only and misses some. The sample has roughly 2,300,000 clones, just under 95% seen once. Sequencing was carried out using naive CD4+ T cells from PBMCs. The subset is: CD45RA+ positively selected. These receptors were collected from a man aged 18 to 29 in good health. Some clones in this sample may be carry-over from other donors' samples.

Points on this clone: Other DNA sequences of this sample code for an identical CDR3. This chain joins TRBV2 and TRBJ1-5; possible D gene TRBD1, 5 bases. In germline, CDR1 is SNHLY, CDR2 FYNNEI. The CDR3 is 13 amino acids. Trimming shortened V by 4 bases and J by 6 bases, and 10 bases separated the two germline ends. CDR3 nucleotides: TGTGCCAGCAGTGGGCAGGGAGGTCAGCCCCAGCATTTT. As protein: CASSGQGGQPQHF.

This chain joins TRBV28 and TRBJ1-3; no clear D. The V gene lost 1 base and the J gene lost 0 bases, with 10 bases spanning the gap. This CDR3 has 16 residues. Germline V gene lookup returns CDR1 MDHEN and CDR2 SYDVKM. The chain's CDR3 is CASSLSGRSSGNTIYF. The CDR3 DNA reads as TGTGCCAGCAGTTTATCCGGGAGGAGCTCTGGAAACACCATATATTTT.

CDR3 amino acids: CASSLSTRDFTGELFF. The CDR3, as DNA: TGTGCCAGCAGTTTATCGACCAGGGACTTCACCGGGGAGCTGTTTTTT. The chain is built from TRBV27 and TRBJ2-2, with D maybe TRBD2 (6 bases). Germline CDR1 is MNHEY and CDR2 is SMNVEV (reference sequence). Between the trimmed V and J ends, which lost 0 bases and 4 bases, there was a span of 12 bases. The CDR3 runs 16 residues.

This chain uses TRBV18 with TRBJ1-6, with TRBD1 matching 8 bases. Germline V gene data show CDR1 as KGHSH and CDR2 as LQKENI. The CDR3 is 18 residues long. V was clipped by 3 bases and J by 7 bases; unmatched bases: 14. CDR3 bases: TGTGCCAGCTCACCCCTCCGGGACAGGATGGCGGGCAATTCACCCCTCCACTTT. It is translated as CASSPLRDRMAGNSPLHF.

The rearrangement joins TRBV7-2 to TRBJ2-3, with unresolved D. The CDR3 loop spans 14 amino acids. Trimming took off 5 bases at V and 5 bases at J, with 14 bases between the two ends. Germline CDR1 and CDR2: SGHTA and FQGNSA. CDR3 DNA sequence: TGTGCCAGCAGCCAGGTGGCCCCCGGAGATACGCAGTATTTT. Translation gives CASSQVAPGDTQYF.

The rearrangement links TRBV28 to TRBJ1-2; TRBD1 matches at 9 bases. J was trimmed by 7 bases and V by 7 bases; bases with no gene match: 10. This CDR3 is built from 14 residues. Germline V gene sequence: CDR1 MDHEN, CDR2 SYDVKM. The CDR3 region is CASTIQGALGGYTF. In nucleotides, the CDR3 is TGTGCCAGCACAATACAGGGGGCGCTGGGTGGCTACACCTTC.

A note on this clone: The identical CDR3 is also encoded by other nucleotide sequences in the sample. The chain couples TRBV28 to TRBJ2-7, with D maybe TRBD2 (5 bases). CDR1 MDHEN and CDR2 SYDVKM come from the germline V gene. The germline V and J ends were trimmed by 5 bases and 1 base, with 12 bases remaining between them. The CDR3 runs 14 residues. CDR3: CASSGRRGSYEQYF. The CDR3 bases are TGTGCCAGCAGTGGGCGCCGGGGTTCCTACGAGCAGTACTTC.

The chain has TRBV7-8 and TRBJ2-5, with unresolved D. Trimming left V 5 bases short and J 2 bases short, with 12 bases between. The CDR3 runs 14 residues. The V gene's germline CDR1 is SGHVS and CDR2 FQNEAQ. As DNA, the CDR3 is TGTGCCAGCAGCCATAGTTGGGGTCAAGAGACCCAGTACTTC. Amino acid sequence: CASSHSWGQETQYF.

The J gene is TRBJ2-6, the V gene TRBV10-3, with 8 bases fitting TRBD1. J was trimmed by 1 base and V by 6 bases; bases with no gene match: 11. The CDR3 has 18 amino acids. Germline V gene sequence: CDR1 ENHRY, CDR2 SYGVKD. The CDR3 coding sequence is TGTGCCATCAGCCCACTAGGGACAGGTGGATCTGGGGCCAACGTCCTGACTTTC. Its translation: CAISPLGTGGSGANVLTF.

This rearrangement joins TRBV4-1 to TRBJ1-2; TRBD1 might be the D (6 bases). V was cut by 4 bases and J by 5 bases, with 14 bases left in between. CDR1 MGHRA and CDR2 YSYEKL come from the germline V gene. The CDR3 runs 14 residues. Here the CDR3 DNA reads TGCGCCAGCAGCCCCTCACCGACAGGTTATGGCTACACCTTC. It is translated as CASSPSPTGYGYTF.

J is TRBJ2-3 and V is TRBV4-2; D unresolved. Germline CDR1 LGHNA, CDR2 YNFKEQ. This CDR3 comprises 14 residues. Trimming pared 5 bases from V and 1 base from J, leaving 10 bases between. The chain's CDR3 is CASSSRIGTDTQYF. CDR3 nucleotides: TGTGCCAGCAGCTCCCGGATAGGCACAGATACGCAGTATTTT.

This chain uses TRBV7-6 with TRBJ1-4; possible D gene TRBD1, 6 bases. The CDR3 totals 15 residues. Germline V gives CDR1 SGHVS, CDR2 FNYEAQ. V was clipped by 5 bases and J by 0 bases, with 10 bases between them. Here the CDR3 DNA reads TGTGCCAGCAGCAAAGGGACAACAACTAATGAAAAACTGTTTTTT. Translating gives CASSKGTTTNEKLFF.

Note on this clone: Other DNA sequences in this specimen translate into the identical CDR3. This chain links TRBV7-9 with TRBJ2-3, with a possible D match to TRBD2 (5 bases). The CDR3 loop spans 14 amino acids. Trimming pared 1 base from V and 0 bases from J, leaving 5 bases between. CDR1 and CDR2 from the germline V gene are SEHNR and FQNEAQ (reference sequence). Here the CDR3 DNA reads TGTGCCAGCAGCTTAGGGACTAGCACAGATACGCAGTATTTT. This sequence encodes CASSLGTSTDTQYF.

The genes are TRBV10-3 and TRBJ1-1; 7 bases align to TRBD1. The CDR3 contains 15 residues. V lost 10 bases, J lost 1 base, and 12 bases stayed unmatched. CDR1 ENHRY and CDR2 SYGVKD come from the germline V gene. The CDR3 DNA reads as TGTGCCACCAAAATTGTGGCAGGGGGGAACACTGAAGCTTTCTTT. Protein sequence: CATKIVAGGNTEAFF.

This clone has just a few counts. The CDR3 protein is CASSRGTGHQPQHF. In DNA form, the CDR3 reads TGTGCCAGCAGCCGTGGGACAGGGCATCAGCCCCAGCATTTT. This sequence joins TRBV9 and TRBJ1-5, with 9 nucleotides matching TRBD1. V lost 4 bases, J lost 5 bases, and 4 bases stayed unmatched. The CDR3 length is 14 residues. From germline, CDR1 is SGDLS and CDR2 YYNGEE.

The chain links TRBV28 to TRBJ2-4; D is unclear. This CDR3 has 14 residues. The V and J ends lost 6 bases and 0 bases respectively, with 9 bases between them. Germline V CDR1 and CDR2: MDHEN, SYDVKM. This CDR3 is CASRPTAAKNIQYF. CDR3 coding DNA: TGTGCCAGCAGACCCACAGCAGCCAAAAACATTCAGTACTTC.

The chain recombines TRBV18 with TRBJ1-1; 9 nucleotides agree with TRBD1. CDR3 length equals 16 residues. V lost 4 bases and J lost 0; bases outside the gene matches: 6. Germline loops: CDR1 KGHSH, CDR2 LQKENI. In DNA form, the CDR3 reads TGTGCCAGCTCACGGGACAGGGCAGGATTGAACACTGAAGCTTTCTTT. Translated, it gives CASSRDRAGLNTEAFF.

Here the CDR3 reads CASSIDFGPYEQYF. The CDR3 DNA reads as TGTGCCAGCAGCATAGATTTCGGCCCCTACGAGCAGTACTTC. This chain joins TRBV6-1 and TRBJ2-7; D is ambiguous. CDR3 size: 14 residues. The germline gives CDR1 MNHNS, CDR2 SASEGT. V dropped 6 bases and J dropped 2 bases, with 14 bases sitting between them.

Concerning this clone itself: This CDR3 is also generated by other DNA sequences in the sample. This chain joins TRBV29-1 and TRBJ2-2; 7 bases match TRBD2. J was trimmed by 1 base and V by 4 bases; bases with no gene match: 3. The CDR3 covers 14 residues. The germline V gene encodes CDR1 SQVTM and CDR2 ANQGSEA. Here the CDR3 DNA reads TGCAGCGTTGGGACGGGGGGGAACACCGGGGAGCTGTTTTTT. Its translation: CSVGTGGNTGELFF.

The chain recombines TRBV28 with TRBJ2-7; D may be TRBD1 (6 bases). CDR1 is MDHEN and CDR2 is SYDVKM in the germline V gene. The CDR3 runs to 18 residues. Trimming left V 5 bases short and J 3 bases short, with 26 bases between. The CDR3 DNA reads TGTGCCAGCAGTCAAAGCATCGTCGGGACAAAAAGAGGCTACGAGCAGTACTTC. Amino acids: CASSQSIVGTKRGYEQYF.

This chain connects TRBV2 to TRBJ1-1; D is unclear. V lost 8 bases and J lost 11, with 15 bases in between. The CDR3 contains 11 residues. Germline V CDR1 and CDR2: SNHLY, FYNNEI. For the CDR3, the DNA is TGTGCCAGCCCCTCGGCAGGTGGGGCTTTCTTT. This encodes CASPSAGGAFF.

V gene TRBV15 combines with J gene TRBJ2-7; either TRBD1 or TRBD2 may fit D (5 bases each). CDR3 length: 15 residues. Germline V gives CDR1 LNHNV, CDR2 YYDKDF (reference sequence). The V end lost 2 bases, the J end lost 3 bases, and 14 bases lay between the germline ends. CDR3 region: CATSRTGTSIYEQYF. The CDR3 DNA follows: TGTGCCACCAGCAGAACGGGGACGTCAATCTACGAGCAGTACTTC.

The V gene is TRBV7-2, the J gene TRBJ1-1; the D gene is possibly TRBD1 (6 bases). From germline, CDR1 is SGHTA and CDR2 FQGNSA. V gave up 5 bases and J gave up 0 bases, with 16 bases separating them. This CDR3 has 16 amino acids. The CDR3 DNA sequence: TGTGCCAGCAGCACAGCCGGGACAAGCATGAACACTGAAGCTTTCTTT. Translated: CASSTAGTSMNTEAFF.